One and the same sample provided the 4 T cell receptor beta chains below, sequenced in a study of identical twins. A single record per CDR3 protein comes from TCRdb applying MiXCR to the 5' RACE reads. The top ten clones hold about 1.8% of a sample with hundreds of thousands of distinct CDR3 sequences, around 6% of them seen once. Sequenced sample: naive T cells sorted from blood. The receptors were sampled from a man younger than 35 in good health.

This clonotype was found many times. The CDR3 DNA reads as TGCGCCAGCAGCTCTAGAGGGGATGAGCAGTTCTTC. This sequence encodes CASSSRGDEQFF. The chain joins TRBV5-1 to TRBJ2-1; either TRBD1 or TRBD2 may supply D (5 bases each). The CDR3 contains 12 residues. CDR1 is SGHRS, CDR2 YFSETQ, per germline. Trimming stripped 3 bases from V and 8 bases from J, with 9 bases between.

This clonotype appeared a few times. The chain uses TRBV12-3 or TRBV12-4 and TRBJ2-5; 9 nucleotides match TRBD1. The CDR3 loop spans 15 amino acids. V lost 6 bases to trimming and J lost 2 bases; unmatched junction nucleotides: 7. In DNA, the CDR3 is TGTGCCAGCAGAGAAGGGGACAGGGCACAAGAGACCCAGTACTTC. It yields the protein CASREGDRAQETQYF.

This clonotype was counted at least ten times. The CDR3 does not end in the conserved phenylalanine or tryptophan, so this is likely a read error. The DNA is omitted, as the CDR3 cannot be located on it reliably, and the CDR3 follows TCRdb's listing. The chain employs TRBV20-1 and TRBJ2-1; TRBD2 is taken as the D call from the table, unchecked against the DNA. The CDR3 is 13 amino acids in total, end residues counted. Germline CDR1 reads DFQATT; CDR2 reads SNEGSKA (reference sequence). CDR3 loop: CSARSGGSGLSTP.

This chain joins TRBV7-7 and TRBJ2-3; D unclear. The CDR3 extends over 13 amino acids. Germline V gene data show CDR1 as SSHAT and CDR2 as FNYEAQ (reference sequence). V dropped 2 bases and J dropped 2 bases, with 5 bases sitting between them. CDR3 in amino acids: CASSLIDTDTQYF. Written as DNA, the CDR3 is TGTGCCAGCAGCTTAATAGACACAGATACGCAGTATTTT.